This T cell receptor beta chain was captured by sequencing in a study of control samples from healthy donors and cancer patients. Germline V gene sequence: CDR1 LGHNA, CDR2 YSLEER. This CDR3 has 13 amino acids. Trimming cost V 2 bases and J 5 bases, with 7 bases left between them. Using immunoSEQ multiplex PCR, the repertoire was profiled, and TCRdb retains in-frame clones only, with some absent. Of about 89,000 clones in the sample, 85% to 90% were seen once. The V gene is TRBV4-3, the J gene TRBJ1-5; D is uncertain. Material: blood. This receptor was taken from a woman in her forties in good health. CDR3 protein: CASSQLRDQPQHF. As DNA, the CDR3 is TGCGCCAGCAGCCAATTGAGAGATCAGCCCCAGCATTTT.